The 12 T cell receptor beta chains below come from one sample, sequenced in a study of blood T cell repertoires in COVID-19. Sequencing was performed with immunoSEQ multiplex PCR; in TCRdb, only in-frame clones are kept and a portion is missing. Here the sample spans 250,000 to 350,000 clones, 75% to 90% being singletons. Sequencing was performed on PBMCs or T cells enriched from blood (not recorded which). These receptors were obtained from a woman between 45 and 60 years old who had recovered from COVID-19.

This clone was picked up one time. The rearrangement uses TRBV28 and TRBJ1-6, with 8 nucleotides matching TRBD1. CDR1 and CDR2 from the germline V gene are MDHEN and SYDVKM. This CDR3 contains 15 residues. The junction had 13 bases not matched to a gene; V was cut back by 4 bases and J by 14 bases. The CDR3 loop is CASSWGQGTGRSLHF. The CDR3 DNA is TGTGCCAGCAGTTGGGGCCAGGGGACAGGTCGGTCCCTCCACTTT.

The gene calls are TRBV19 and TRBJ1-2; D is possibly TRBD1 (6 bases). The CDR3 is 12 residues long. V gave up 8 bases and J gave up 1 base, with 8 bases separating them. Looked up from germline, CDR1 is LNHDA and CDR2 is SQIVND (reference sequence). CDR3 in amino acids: CASEQGNYGYTF. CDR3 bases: TGTGCCAGTGAACAGGGTAACTATGGCTACACCTTC.

The chain's CDR3 is CASSSRPPGTGDEKLFF. CDR3 coding DNA: TGTGCCAGCAGTTCCCGCCCTCCCGGGACAGGGGATGAAAAACTGTTTTTT. The rearrangement uses TRBV27 and TRBJ1-4, with 10 bases that match TRBD1. The trim removed 4 bases at V and 6 bases at J, leaving 11 bases unmatched. CDR1 MNHEY and CDR2 SMNVEV come from the germline V gene (reference sequence). This CDR3 has 17 amino acids.

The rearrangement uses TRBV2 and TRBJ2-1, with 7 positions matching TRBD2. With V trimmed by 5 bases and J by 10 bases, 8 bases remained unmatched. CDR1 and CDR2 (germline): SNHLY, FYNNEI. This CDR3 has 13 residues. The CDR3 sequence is CASSTEGLGEQFF. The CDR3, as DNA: TGTGCCAGCAGTACTGAAGGACTAGGGGAGCAGTTCTTC. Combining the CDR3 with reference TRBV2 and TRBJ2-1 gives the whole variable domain EPEVTQTPSHQVTQMGQEVILRCVPISNHLYFYWYRQILGQKVEFLVSFYNNEISEKSEIFDDQFSVERPDGSNFTLKIRSTKLEDSAMYFCASSTEGLGEQFFGPGTRLTVL.

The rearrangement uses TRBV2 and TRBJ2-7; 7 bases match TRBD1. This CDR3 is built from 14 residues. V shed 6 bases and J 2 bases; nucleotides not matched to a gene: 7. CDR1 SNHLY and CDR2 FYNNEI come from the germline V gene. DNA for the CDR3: TGTGCCAGCAGGGGACAGCTAGCCACCTACGAGCAGTACTTC. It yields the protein CASRGQLATYEQYF.

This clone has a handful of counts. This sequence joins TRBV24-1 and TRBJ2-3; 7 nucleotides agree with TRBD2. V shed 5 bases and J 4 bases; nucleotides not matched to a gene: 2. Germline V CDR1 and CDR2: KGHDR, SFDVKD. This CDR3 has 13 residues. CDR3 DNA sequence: TGTGCCACCAGTGTCCGGGGGGCAGATACGCAGTATTTT. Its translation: CATSVRGADTQYF.

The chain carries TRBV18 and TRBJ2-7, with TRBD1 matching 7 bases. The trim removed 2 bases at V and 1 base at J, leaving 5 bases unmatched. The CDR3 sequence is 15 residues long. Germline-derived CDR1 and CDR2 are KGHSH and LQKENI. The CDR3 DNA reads TGTGCCAGCTCACCATACCGGGACAGATCCTACGAGCAGTACTTC. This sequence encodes CASSPYRDRSYEQYF.

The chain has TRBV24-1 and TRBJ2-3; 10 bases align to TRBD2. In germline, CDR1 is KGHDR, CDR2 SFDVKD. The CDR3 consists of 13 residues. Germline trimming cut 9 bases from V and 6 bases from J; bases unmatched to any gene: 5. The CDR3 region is CATAGLAFDTQYF. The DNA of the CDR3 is TGTGCCACCGCGGGACTAGCGTTTGATACGCAGTATTTT.

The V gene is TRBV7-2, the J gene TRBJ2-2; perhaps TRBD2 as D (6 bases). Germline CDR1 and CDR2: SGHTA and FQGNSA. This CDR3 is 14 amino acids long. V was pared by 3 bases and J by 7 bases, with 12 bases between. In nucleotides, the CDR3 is TGTGCCAGCAGCTTGGGGGGTATGGGCGGGGAGCTGTTTTTT. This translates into CASSLGGMGGELFF.

CDR3 DNA: TGTGCCAGCAGTGTGGGGGGGACAGGGGTTTCACCCCTCCACTTT. Translating gives CASSVGGTGVSPLHF. The V and J genes are TRBV2 and TRBJ1-6, with TRBD1 identical over 10 bases. Germline CDR1 and CDR2: SNHLY and FYNNEI. The ends lost 4 bases at V and 9 bases at J; junction bases unmatched: 6. This CDR3 region has 15 residues.

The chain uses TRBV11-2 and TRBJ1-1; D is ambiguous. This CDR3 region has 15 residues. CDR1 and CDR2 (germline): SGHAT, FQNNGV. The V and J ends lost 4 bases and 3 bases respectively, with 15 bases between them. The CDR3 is CASSSQRAGDTEAFF. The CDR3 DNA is TGTGCCAGCAGCTCCCAGAGAGCCGGGGACACTGAAGCTTTCTTT.

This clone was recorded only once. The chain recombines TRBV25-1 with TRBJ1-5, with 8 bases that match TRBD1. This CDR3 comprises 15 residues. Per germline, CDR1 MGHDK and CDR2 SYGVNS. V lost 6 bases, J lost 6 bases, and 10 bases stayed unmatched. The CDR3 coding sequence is TGTGCCAGCAGCGAGGACAGGGTTGAGGGTCAGCCCCAGCATTTT. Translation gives CASSEDRVEGQPQHF.